This note documents a single T cell receptor (beta chain) sequence. What it binds is not known. The data were produced by immunoSEQ multiplex PCR, yet TCRdb's version contains in-frame clones alone and is incomplete. The sample includes roughly 460,000 clones, roughly nine tenths seen only once; the top ten take under 2%. The treatment: some 19 received Ad26.COV2.S at low or high dose, single or two shots; several received placebo; per-sample allocation not given. On day 63 after the first injection, vaccine and placebo recipients gave samples. This adult donor, from Boston, was 18-55 years old. J was trimmed by 6 bases and V by 0 bases; bases with no gene match: 6. The CDR3 spans 17 residues. CDR1 is KGHSH and CDR2 is LQKENI in the germline V gene. The sample originates from a study of Ad26.COV2.S vaccination and SARS-CoV-2 variants. Broader study findings: The placebo group had lower spike-specific TCR breadth than the vaccine recipients did. Possibly, TCR breadth and depth analyses underestimated total T cell responses. Reportedly, after vaccination the spike-specific CD8+ and CD4+ T cell responses displayed substantial breadth.

This receptor was taken from a person between 18 and 60 years old who received the Ad26.COV2.S COVID-19 vaccine or a placebo. The material sequenced was peripheral blood, taken in a trial of Ad26.COV2.S vaccine versus placebo. V gene TRBV18 combines with J gene TRBJ2-1; TRBD2 aligns across 12 bases. The DNA of the CDR3 is TGTGCCAGCTCACCACCGGGCCTAGCGGGGGGGCCCAATGAGCAGTTCTTC. It codes for CASSPPGLAGGPNEQFF.